The next 10 T cell receptor beta chains were all read from a single sample in a study of T-cell memory formation after mild COVID-19. In TCRdb, the 5' RACE reads were re-called with MiXCR into one record per CDR3 protein. The table has about 210,000 distinct CDR3 sequences, roughly a tenth seen once; the top ten hold roughly 3%. The sequenced sample consisted of PBMCs or a T cell subset sorted from them (not recorded which). The receptor set was obtained from a man younger than 30 who had mild COVID-19 (a few samples of this study predate the infection). Cell type and time point are not known.

The rearrangement joins TRBV9 to TRBJ2-3; D not certain. With 0 bases removed from V and 4 bases from J, the gap between germline ends came to 12 bases. CDR1 is SGDLS, CDR2 YYNGEE, per germline. This CDR3 has 15 residues. The CDR3 DNA is TGTGCCAGCAGCGTAGGGATTCTGGTAGCAGATACGCAGTATTTT. It translates to CASSVGILVADTQYF.

This clonotype showed up just a few times. This chain joins TRBV6-5 and TRBJ2-2; D may be TRBD1 or TRBD2 (5 bases each). Deletions cut 10 bases from V and 6 bases from J, with 9 bases between. Germline CDR1 and CDR2: MNHEY and SVGAGI. The CDR3 is 11 residues long. The CDR3 protein is CATVGPGELFF. CDR3 coding DNA: TGTGCCACCGTGGGACCCGGGGAGCTGTTTTTT.

The CDR3 region is CASSPSLGKEYGYTF. The CDR3 bases are TGTGCCAGCAGCCCTAGTTTGGGTAAAGAATATGGCTACACCTTC. The chain recombines TRBV5-6 with TRBJ1-2; D not resolved. Germline values: CDR1 SGHDT, CDR2 YYEEEE. Trimming removed 4 bases from V and 5 bases from J, with 18 bases in between. The CDR3 is 15 amino acids.

This clonotype was detected many times. This rearrangement joins TRBV20-1 to TRBJ1-5; D unclear. CDR1 DFQATT and CDR2 SNEGSKA come from the germline V gene (reference sequence). The CDR3 has 14 residues. V shed 5 bases and J shed 5 bases, with 16 bases lying between them. Here the CDR3 DNA reads TGCAGTGCTGCACCAGGAGGGCAGGATCAGCCCCAGCATTTT. Translated, it gives CSAAPGGQDQPQHF.

This clonotype was observed a handful of times. The chain recombines TRBV5-1 with TRBJ2-4, with D unclear. V lost 4 bases to trimming and J lost 6 bases, with 11 bases between them. The germline V gene encodes CDR1 SGHRS and CDR2 YFSETQ. The CDR3 extends over 13 amino acids. The CDR3 coding sequence is TGCGCCAGCAGCCCGGTGCCCTCAAACATTCAGTACTTC. This codes for CASSPVPSNIQYF.

This clonotype was counted many times. The CDR3 reads CASKIGLASYNEQFF. Here the CDR3 DNA reads TGTGCCAGCAAAATAGGCCTAGCCTCCTACAATGAGCAGTTCTTC. The J gene is TRBJ2-1, the V gene TRBV6-2 or TRBV6-3; TRBD2 is a possible D gene (5 bases). Germline lookup yields CDR1 MNHEY and CDR2 SVGEGT. The CDR3 extends over 15 amino acids. Trimming took off 7 bases at V and 0 bases at J, with 13 bases between the two ends.

The sample holds a few counts of this clonotype. The chain couples TRBV6-1 to TRBJ1-3; D is ambiguous. CDR1 is MNHNS and CDR2 is SASEGT in the germline V gene. Deletions cut 4 bases from V and 0 bases from J, with 7 bases between. This CDR3 is 14 amino acids long. CDR3 DNA sequence: TGTGCCAGCAGTGGGGCAAGCTCTGGAAACACCATATATTTT. As protein: CASSGASSGNTIYF.

At least ten counts were recorded for this clonotype. V is TRBV7-2 and J is TRBJ2-7; TRBD2 matches at 7 bases. Germline loops: CDR1 SGHTA, CDR2 FQGNSA. This CDR3 spans 13 amino acids. V was clipped by 3 bases and J by 5 bases; unmatched bases: 4. Here the CDR3 DNA reads TGTGCCAGCAGCTTGGGGGGGATCCACGAGCAGTACGTC. Translating it yields CASSLGGIHEQYV.

This clonotype was observed a handful of times. This chain connects TRBV20-1 to TRBJ2-1, with 8 bases fitting TRBD2. The ends lost 5 bases at V and 2 bases at J; junction bases unmatched: 5. CDR1 is DFQATT and CDR2 is SNEGSKA in the germline V gene (reference sequence). The CDR3 runs 14 residues. The CDR3 here is CSARGGATYNEQFF. The CDR3, as DNA: TGCAGTGCTCGGGGGGGAGCGACCTACAATGAGCAGTTCTTC.

V gene TRBV7-2 combines with J gene TRBJ1-4; TRBD1 aligns across 7 bases. The CDR3 runs 14 residues. The V gene end was trimmed by 5 bases and the J gene end by 8 bases; junction bases not matched to a gene: 8. Per the germline V gene, CDR1 is SGHTA and CDR2 is FQGNSA. The CDR3 DNA reads TGTGCCAGCAGCCTACAGGGGTCTGGGGAAAAACTGTTTTTT. Translating it yields CASSLQGSGEKLFF. Complete variable domain (other parts from reference TRBV7-2 and TRBJ1-4): GAGVSQSPSNKVTEKGKDVELRCDPISGHTALYWYRQSLGQGLEFLIYFQGNSAPDKSGLPSDRFSAERTGGSVSTLTIQRTQQEDSAVYLCASSLQGSGEKLFFGSGTQLSVL.